The source of this TCR beta chain is a study of blood T cell repertoires in COVID-19. The wider study: Acute and convalescent COVID-19 specimens originated in the United States, Italy and Spain. T cells, B-cell-depleted T cells, or PBMCs provided the cDNA or gDNA that served as material.

This clone showed up just once. Trimming at V came to 3 bases and at J to 1 base, leaving 3 bases not matched to a gene. The CDR3 loop spans 14 amino acids. Germline V gene data show CDR1 as SQVTM and CDR2 as ANQGSEA. In the authors' methods: Reference gene primer amplification gave estimated nucleated cell counts. The data were produced by immunoSEQ multiplex PCR, yet TCRdb's version contains in-frame clones alone and is incomplete. V, J and clone size reflect that table, while D and trimming were determined from the DNA. The table lists 88,000 or so clones, roughly 85% of them singletons, with about 3.8% in the top ten.

Sample: peripheral blood. The rearrangement joins TRBV29-1 to TRBJ2-1, with TRBD1 matching over 7 bases. This sequence was found in a man in his sixties with acute or convalescent COVID-19. CDR3 sequence (DNA): TGCAGCGTTGACGCGACAGGGTCCTACAATGAGCAGTTCTTC. Translation gives CSVDATGSYNEQFF.